These 9 T cell receptor beta chains were all obtained from the same sample, sequenced in a study of cytomegalovirus exposure and HLA in healthy donors. Clones were read by immunoSEQ multiplex PCR, and TCRdb kept only the in-frame ones, dropping some. This sample carries some 200,000 clones, 86% of them seen once, and the ten largest clones take 7.2%. The specimen was PBMCs. Receptors originate from a man aged 25-45 years in good health and CMV-seropositive.

This clone came up a few times. The CDR3 spells CASSFDRMNTEAFF. CDR3 in DNA: TGCGCCAGCAGCTTCGACAGGATGAACACTGAAGCTTTCTTT. V and J are TRBV5-1 and TRBJ1-1; weak D call: TRBD1 (6 bases). Germline V lookup: CDR1 SGHRS, CDR2 YFSETQ. The V and J ends lost 2 bases and 0 bases respectively, with 8 bases between them. The length of the CDR3 is 14 residues.

This chain joins TRBV6-4 and TRBJ1-5, with 9 bases aligning to TRBD1. Per the germline V gene, CDR1 is MRHNA and CDR2 is SNTAGT. Trimming removed 3 bases from V and 3 bases from J; junction bases left unmatched: 6. This CDR3 spans 16 amino acids. The CDR3 bases are TGTGCCAGCAGTGAGTGTCGGACAGGGGACAATCAGCCCCAGCATTTT. Protein sequence: CASSECRTGDNQPQHF.

The V call is TRBV27, the J call TRBJ1-1; the D is unclear. The CDR3 runs 15 residues. The V gene's germline CDR1 is MNHEY and CDR2 SMNVEV (reference sequence). V was clipped by 5 bases and J by 0 bases, with 13 bases between them. CDR3 nucleotide sequence: TGTGCCAGCAGTCCCCGGGCCTTACTGAACACTGAAGCTTTCTTT. Amino acids: CASSPRALLNTEAFF.

In this sample, this clone turned up a few times. This chain links TRBV13 with TRBJ2-1; TRBD2 aligns across 9 bases. Germline V gene sequence: CDR1 PRHDT, CDR2 FYEKMQ (reference sequence). This CDR3 is 16 amino acids long. The V gene end was trimmed by 1 base and the J gene end by 8 bases; junction bases not matched to a gene: 9. Here the CDR3 DNA reads TGTGCCAGCAGCTTAGAATGGGCTAGCGGGGTGCATGAGCAGTTCTTC. This encodes CASSLEWASGVHEQFF.

The CDR3 sequence: CASATGVYSPLHF. The CDR3, as DNA: TGTGCCAGCGCGACAGGGGTTTATTCACCCCTCCACTTT. The rearrangement uses TRBV6-5 and TRBJ1-6; 8 nucleotides line up with TRBD1. The CDR3 runs 13 residues. Germline lookup yields CDR1 MNHEY and CDR2 SVGAGI. The trim removed 8 bases at V and 8 bases at J, leaving 5 bases unmatched.

This clone occurred a few times. The chain uses TRBV29-1 and TRBJ1-1; no clear D. CDR1 is SQVTM and CDR2 is ANQGSEA in the germline V gene. Deletions cut 7 bases from V and 6 bases from J, with 12 bases between. The CDR3 is 11 residues long. In DNA form, the CDR3 reads TGCAGCGCTCTCCCCGGGGCTGAAGCTTTCTTT. This codes for CSALPGAEAFF.

The V call is TRBV27, the J call TRBJ2-7; the D gene is possibly TRBD1 (6 bases). Trimming took off 3 bases at V and 7 bases at J, with 16 bases between the two ends. The CDR3 has 14 amino acids. In germline, CDR1 is MNHEY, CDR2 SMNVEV (reference sequence). The CDR3 nucleotides read TGTGCCAGCAGTTTGATAGGGGGTACATGGGAGCAGTACTTC. Residues: CASSLIGGTWEQYF.

The chain employs TRBV2 and TRBJ2-3; 7 bases align to TRBD1. The CDR3 loop spans 19 amino acids. Germline lookup yields CDR1 SNHLY and CDR2 FYNNEI. V lost 5 bases and J lost 2; bases outside the gene matches: 19. CDR3 nucleotide sequence: TGTGCCAGCAGTAAAAGGTCGTCTCCGGACAGGAGGATCACAGATACGCAGTATTTT. Encoded protein: CASSKRSSPDRRITDTQYF.

In this sample, this clone turned up once. This chain connects TRBV11-2 to TRBJ2-5; D possibly corresponds to TRBD2 (6 bases). The CDR3 sequence is 12 residues long. Germline values: CDR1 SGHAT, CDR2 FQNNGV. Trimming removed 5 bases from V and 4 bases from J, with 8 bases in between. Here the CDR3 reads CASSVSGETQYF. The CDR3 DNA sequence: TGTGCCAGCAGCGTTAGCGGAGAGACCCAGTACTTC.